This TCR beta chain was sequenced for a study of T cell responses to AZD1222 COVID-19 vaccine. Clones were sequenced by immunoSEQ multiplex PCR, and TCRdb holds only the in-frame ones, with some missing. The sample holds 130,000 or so clones, 90% seen once. About this clone itself: Its antigen remains unknown.

Notes on the study in general: The donor group comprised mostly white British people and more females; the analysis possibly underestimated clonal diversity. The repertoires were collected only after the peak T cell response.

The germline V and J ends were trimmed by 4 bases and 1 base, with 18 bases remaining between them. Germline V CDR1 and CDR2: LNHDA, SQIVND (reference sequence). This CDR3 contains 17 residues. V usage is TRBV19 and J usage is TRBJ2-3, with D perhaps matching TRBD2 (6 bases). The starting material was peripheral blood, obtained 28 days after the second dose of the MenACWY control vaccine. This receptor was obtained from an adult who received the MenACWY meningococcal vaccine as a control. The CDR3: CASSNKGGRGGTDTQYF. CDR3 bases: TGTGCCAGTAGTAATAAAGGAGGGCGGGGCGGCACAGATACGCAGTATTTT.